This record covers a single T cell receptor (beta chain). These data originate in a study of blood T cell repertoires in COVID-19. The CDR3 has 19 residues. CDR1 and CDR2 from the germline V gene are SQVTM and ANQGSEA. V dropped 7 bases and J dropped 1 base, with 31 bases sitting between them. Clones were read by immunoSEQ multiplex PCR, and TCRdb kept only the in-frame ones, dropping some. The data contain tens of thousands of clones, 60% to 80% of them seen just once; the ten biggest clones take up roughly 4%. The TCR originated in a woman in her forties or fifties with acute or convalescent COVID-19. The material sequenced was peripheral blood. V gene TRBV29-1 combines with J gene TRBJ1-1; D is unclear. The chain's CDR3 is CSALSFHQSGSSPNTEAFF. The CDR3 coding sequence is TGCAGCGCTCTATCCTTTCACCAGAGCGGGAGCAGCCCGAACACTGAAGCTTTCTTT.